This T cell receptor (beta chain) was found in a study of tissue T cells after allogeneic stem cell transplantation (dated 2022 in TCRdb). Some background on the complete study: For tissues with multiple samples, a pathologist reviewed H&E sections and gave sequencing priority to samples with histologically apparent lymphocytes. The human arm was a prospective observational study without blinding or randomization. The study profiled TCR beta repertoires across many tissues from research autopsies of patients with and without GVHD, plus mouse models of GVHD. Broader findings and caveats from the paper: Blood and spleen T cells captured only a limited portion of the TCR repertoire detected in tissues, in both patients and mice. The study did not establish which tissue TCRs were alloreactive or antigen-specific, and some clones may have been host cells that persisted. Within patients, how anatomically similar tissues were was a major factor shaping TCR repertoire composition, regardless of disease or transplant status. The patient cohort was small and varied clinically, and sampling depth was recognized as a limitation. Blood samples were not available from the non-GVHD comparator patients. Only a few T cell clones appeared in more than one patient, yet motif-based clustering showed tissue-specific repertoire signatures that were shared between patients.

Trimming takes 0 bases from V and 6 bases from J, and the germline ends sit 10 bases apart. Its CDR3 holds 14 amino acids, cysteine through phenylalanine. The kept DNA is CDR3 alone, 42 bases in frame from the first base. CDR1 and CDR2, looked up from the germline V gene (reference sequence), are MNHNY and SVGAGI. The library was prepared using the immunoSEQ multiplex PCR assay. TCRbeta CDR3 sequencing was performed at survey depth by Adaptive Biotechnologies, and CDR3 sequences, V/J genes, productive frequency and template counts were reported. TCR beta CDR3 regions were amplified from genomic DNA instead of RNA. The source study handled its data this way. Jensen-Shannon divergence served to quantify pairwise repertoire overlap between tissues, with 0 meaning identical and 1 meaning complete divergence. Based on pairwise JSD values, tissues were grouped by single-linkage agglomerative hierarchical clustering, and the results were shown as dendrograms. GLIPH2 was run on all patient samples with simulation_depth 1000, kmer_min_depth 3 and cdr3_length_cutoff 8, and groups with more than two unique CDR3s were retained. A standardized tissue-overlap score was generated by extrapolating Jaccard GLIPH-group overlap across patients to a standard repertoire size of 1000 clones. Linear mixed-effect models, with tissue as a fixed effect and individual as a random effect, were used to test how diversity related to clinical or experimental variables. The source is immuneACCESS, and TCRdb retained only in-frame sequences with V and J called. Part of the clones is not carried over; for the studies checked, unresolved V genes explain less than half of this, and the remainder is unexplained. V, J and clone size are taken as reported in that table, and D and trimming were inferred from the DNA itself. The sample table holds 6,000 to 6,500 clones, of which less than 70% were seen once. 20% to 30% of the sample lies in the top ten.

With respect to this clone: Its antigen remains unidentified. Qualities for individual bases were not recorded, and no much larger clone is one base off.

The time point label on this specimen signifies: human tissue collected at research (rapid) autopsy. Three non-HCT comparator patients with other cancers, who had at least five GI tract samples and no known GI disease at death, were retrospectively selected. After a median post-mortem interval of roughly 9.4 hours, the autopsy tissues collected included GI sites spanning esophagus to rectum, along with liver, skin and lymphoid organs including spleen. Each autopsy specimen was bisected, with one portion flash-frozen in liquid nitrogen and the remainder formalin-fixed, and the outer muscle layers of GI specimens were removed. Genomic DNA was extracted from frozen tissues using the Mag-Bind Blood & Tissue DNA HDQ 96 Kit on a Chemagic 360 or the DNeasy Blood & Tissue Kit. Because of concern about red blood cell contamination, extracted DNA was further purified using the Genomic DNA Clean & Concentrator-25 kit.

In this chain, TRBV6-6 is recombined with TRBJ2-3; D gene: possibly TRBD2, on 5 matching bases. This TCR was sampled from a woman aged 18-49 years with breast cancer. The sample was tissue from the stomach, taken at autopsy. The bases are TGTGCCAGCAGTTACTCCCTACTAGAGGATACGCAGTATTTT. This translates into CASSYSLLEDTQYF.